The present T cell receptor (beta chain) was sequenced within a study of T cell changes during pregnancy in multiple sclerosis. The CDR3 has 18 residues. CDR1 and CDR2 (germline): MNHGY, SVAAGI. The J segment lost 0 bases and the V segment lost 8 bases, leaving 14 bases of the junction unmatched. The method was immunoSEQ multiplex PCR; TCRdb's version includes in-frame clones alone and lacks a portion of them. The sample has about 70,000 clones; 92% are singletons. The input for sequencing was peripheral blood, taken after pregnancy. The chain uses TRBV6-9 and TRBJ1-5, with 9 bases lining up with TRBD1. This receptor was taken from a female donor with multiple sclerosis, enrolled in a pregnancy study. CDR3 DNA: TGTGCCAGCGAGTCCCGGGACAGGGAGGGGTATAGCAATCAGCCCCAGCATTTT. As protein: CASESRDREGYSNQPQHF.